The T cell receptor (beta chain) described here comes from a study of T cell changes during pregnancy in multiple sclerosis. Sequencing used immunoSEQ multiplex PCR; TCRdb keeps in-frame clones, though not all of them. Among 20,000 or so clones listed, over 80% were seen once. The CDR3 has 11 amino acids. Trimming shortened V by 3 bases and J by 7 bases, and 7 bases separated the two germline ends. The germline gives CDR1 SGDLS, CDR2 YYNGEE. The sequence was collected from a female donor in good health, enrolled as a control in a pregnancy study. The chain carries TRBV9 and TRBJ1-2; D is unclear. The specimen comprised CD8+ T cells from peripheral blood mononuclear cells, sampled after pregnancy. The CDR3 DNA is TGTGCCAGCAGCGGCCTCAGTGGCTACACCTTC. Translation: CASSGLSGYTF.